A single T cell receptor beta chain is shown here with its context. The record originates from a study of blood T cell repertoires in COVID-19. Study-level background: The study drew acute and convalescent COVID-19 samples from the United States, Italy and Spain. PBMCs, B-cell-depleted T cells, or T cells were the source of the cDNA or gDNA that made up the material.

In the source study's methods: Amplifying reference gene primers gave estimates of nucleated cell counts. Sequencing used immunoSEQ multiplex PCR; TCRdb keeps in-frame clones, though not all of them. V and J calls plus clone size are reproduced from that table; the DNA served to infer D and trimming. This sample yields 90,000 to 130,000 clones, of which around 83% are seen a single time; approximately 1.5% belongs to the top ten. Germline V gene sequence: CDR1 LGHNA, CDR2 YSLEER. Trimming stripped 5 bases from V and 4 bases from J, with 17 bases between. The CDR3 contains 16 residues. The sequence was obtained from a man aged 35 to 55 with acute or convalescent COVID-19. J is TRBJ2-2 and V is TRBV4-3; D may be TRBD2 (6 bases). The material sequenced was peripheral blood. The CDR3 sequence is CASSSGIGGSTGELFF. The CDR3 coding sequence is TGCGCCAGCAGCTCAGGTATAGGAGGGAGCACCGGGGAGCTGTTTTTT.